The next 24 T cell receptor beta chains were all read from a single sample in a study of glioma-infiltrating T cells after dendritic cell vaccination. Using immunoSEQ multiplex PCR, the repertoire was profiled, and TCRdb retains in-frame clones only, with some absent. Among tens of thousands of clones listed, roughly 87% were seen once. Sample time point: after dendritic cell vaccination, including at tumor progression/relapse. The sample here was blood, taken after dendritic cell vaccination. These TCRs come from a human donor with glioblastoma.

This clone was detected once. V and J are TRBV7-3 and TRBJ2-1; 9 positions agree with TRBD1. CDR1 and CDR2 (germline): SGHTA, FQGTGA. V dropped 5 bases and J dropped 7; count of bases not matched to a gene: 6. CDR3 length: 14 residues. The CDR3, as DNA: TGTGCCAGCAGCAGACAGGGGGGCTGGAATGAGCAGTTCTTC. It codes for CASSRQGGWNEQFF.

The CDR3 spells CATSRGPQGYGYTF. CDR3 DNA: TGTGCCACCAGCAGGGGTCCCCAGGGCTATGGCTACACCTTC. The V and J genes are TRBV15 and TRBJ1-2, with TRBD1 as a possible D gene (5 bases). V lost 3 bases and J lost 4, with 12 bases in between. From germline, CDR1 is LNHNV and CDR2 YYDKDF (reference sequence). The CDR3 is made up of 14 amino acids.

J is TRBJ2-5 and V is TRBV7-2; 7 bases are shared with TRBD2. V lost 6 bases and J lost 1; bases outside the gene matches: 5. CDR3 size: 14 residues. Germline CDR1 is SGHTA and CDR2 is FQGNSA. This CDR3 is CASSGWGGQETQYF. The CDR3 DNA reads TGTGCCAGCAGTGGGTGGGGGGGCCAAGAGACCCAGTACTTC. Looking up the rest from reference TRBV7-2 and TRBJ2-5 gives the full variable domain: GAGVSQSPSNKVTEKGKDVELRCDPISGHTALYWYRQSLGQGLEFLIYFQGNSAPDKSGLPSDRFSAERTGGSVSTLTIQRTQQEDSAVYLCASSGWGGQETQYFGPGTRLLVL.

The V and J genes are TRBV9 and TRBJ1-2, with a possible D match to TRBD1 (6 bases). Per germline, CDR1 SGDLS and CDR2 YYNGEE. V dropped 4 bases and J dropped 7 bases, with 14 bases sitting between them. The CDR3 is made up of 13 amino acids. CDR3 DNA: TGTGCCAGCAGCCCAATGGGGGCTTTTGGCTACACCTTC. It yields the protein CASSPMGAFGYTF.

V usage is TRBV9 and J usage is TRBJ2-7, with D possibly matching TRBD1 (5 bases). Germline V gene sequence: CDR1 SGDLS, CDR2 YYNGEE. The CDR3 covers 14 residues. Deletions cut 2 bases from V and 5 bases from J, with 14 bases between. The CDR3 region has the DNA TGTGCCAGCAGCGTGAGCCAGGGAATCGACGAGCAGTACTTC. Translated: CASSVSQGIDEQYF.

The V gene is TRBV7-9, the J gene TRBJ1-1; weak D call: TRBD1 (5 bases). Looked up from germline, CDR1 is SEHNR and CDR2 is FQNEAQ (reference sequence). CDR3 length equals 15 residues. Trimming removed 2 bases at V and 4 bases at J, with 14 bases between. The CDR3 DNA is TGTGCCAGCAGCTTAAGGGCTGGGGGGGGCACTGAAGCTTTCTTT. The encoded protein is CASSLRAGGGTEAFF.

J is TRBJ1-1 and V is TRBV29-1; a weak D match, TRBD1 (6 bases). CDR3 length equals 13 residues. The germline gives CDR1 SQVTM, CDR2 ANQGSEA. Trimming cost V 4 bases and J 0 bases, with 9 bases left between them. The CDR3 is CSVVDSMNTEAFF. The CDR3 region has the DNA TGCAGCGTTGTGGACAGTATGAACACTGAAGCTTTCTTT.

The V and J genes are TRBV12-5 and TRBJ1-5; 7 bases align to TRBD1. V gave up 6 bases and J gave up 9 bases; unmatched junction bases: 11. CDR1 and CDR2 from the germline V gene are LGHNT and FRNRAP. The CDR3 totals 14 residues. This CDR3 reads CASGEGQPYGPQHF. The CDR3 bases are TGTGCTAGTGGGGAGGGACAGCCGTACGGGCCCCAGCATTTT.

V and J are TRBV5-1 and TRBJ2-5; 9 bases align to TRBD2. The CDR3 spans 16 residues. Germline values: CDR1 SGHRS, CDR2 YFSETQ. V trimming: 6 bases; J trimming: 1 base; junction bases outside the gene matches: 10. The CDR3 coding sequence is TGCGCCAGCACCCTGGGCGCTAGCGGGGCCCAAGAGACCCAGTACTTC. This encodes CASTLGASGAQETQYF.

V is TRBV2 and J is TRBJ1-4, with 8 bases aligning to TRBD1. V lost 6 bases and J lost 3; bases outside the gene matches: 3. The CDR3 has 14 residues. Germline CDR1 reads SNHLY; CDR2 reads FYNNEI. The CDR3 reads CASRPDRANEKLFF. Written as DNA, the CDR3 is TGTGCCAGCAGACCGGACAGGGCTAATGAAAAACTGTTTTTT.

The V and J genes are TRBV9 and TRBJ1-2; TRBD1 aligns across 8 bases. The CDR3 loop spans 17 amino acids. From germline, CDR1 is SGDLS and CDR2 YYNGEE. V lost 0 bases and J lost 2; bases outside the gene matches: 9. The DNA of the CDR3 is TGTGCCAGCAGCGTAGAGGGGAACTACAGGGGGAACTATGGCTACACCTTC. It codes for CASSVEGNYRGNYGYTF. The complete variable domain, with remaining parts taken from reference TRBV9 and TRBJ1-2, reads DSGVTQTPKHLITATGQRVTLRCSPRSGDLSVYWYQQSLDQGLQFLIQYYNGEERAKGNILERFSAQQFPDLHSELNLSSLELGDSALYFCASSVEGNYRGNYGYTFGSGTRLTVV.

This clone showed up just once. The chain carries TRBV4-1 and TRBJ1-1; 7 nucleotides agree with TRBD1. Germline CDR1 MGHRA, CDR2 YSYEKL. This CDR3 is 13 amino acids long. J was trimmed by 4 bases and V by 6 bases; bases with no gene match: 5. The CDR3 DNA sequence: TGCGCCAGCAGAGGAGGGGGCCCCACTGAAGCTTTCTTT. Protein product: CASRGGGPTEAFF.

The gene calls are TRBV6-5 and TRBJ1-1, with 7 bases that match TRBD1. J gave up 6 bases and V 5 bases, and 9 bases lay outside the gene matches. This CDR3 is built from 14 residues. Germline lookup yields CDR1 MNHEY and CDR2 SVGAGI. The CDR3 DNA follows: TGTGCCAGCAGTCTTTCCGGAGGGGGCCCTGAAGCTTTCTTT. It encodes CASSLSGGGPEAFF.

The chain has TRBV5-1 and TRBJ2-3; 8 bases are a match to TRBD1. The CDR3 consists of 14 residues. The germline V gene encodes CDR1 SGHRS and CDR2 YFSETQ. The trim removed 4 bases at V and 3 bases at J, leaving 4 bases unmatched. In DNA, the CDR3 is TGCGCCAGCAGCGCTGACAGGGGAACAGATACGCAGTATTTT. Its protein product is CASSADRGTDTQYF.

The rearrangement links TRBV2 to TRBJ1-5; 11 bases fit TRBD1. The CDR3 loop spans 15 amino acids. Germline values: CDR1 SNHLY, CDR2 FYNNEI. V gave up 5 bases and J gave up 7 bases; unmatched junction bases: 7. The CDR3 loop reads CASSWTGGRRQPQHF. The CDR3 bases are TGTGCCAGCAGTTGGACAGGGGGCAGGCGGCAGCCCCAGCATTTT.

The rearrangement links TRBV7-6 to TRBJ2-1, with TRBD1 identical over 7 bases. The CDR3 runs 14 residues. CDR1 is SGHVS and CDR2 is FNYEAQ in the germline V gene. The trim removed 5 bases at V and 8 bases at J, leaving 9 bases unmatched. Written as DNA, the CDR3 is TGTGCCAGCAGCAACGGACAGGTGATCGATGAGCAGTTCTTC. Translating it yields CASSNGQVIDEQFF. The variable domain in full, completed from reference TRBV7-6 and TRBJ2-1, reads GAGVSQSPRYKVTKRGQDVALRCDPISGHVSLYWYRQALGQGPEFLTYFNYEAQQDKSGLPNDRFSAERPEGSISTLTIQRTEQRDSAMYRCASSNGQVIDEQFFGPGTRLTVL.

This clone appeared a few times. The chain links TRBV18 to TRBJ1-3, with a weak D call TRBD1 (5 bases). CDR1 is KGHSH and CDR2 is LQKENI in the germline V gene. Deletions cut 3 bases from V and 7 bases from J, with 13 bases between. This CDR3 has 14 residues. CDR3 sequence (DNA): TGTGCCAGCTCACCTGAGACAGTGGGGAACACCATATATTTT. It codes for CASSPETVGNTIYF. The whole variable domain, remainder taken from reference TRBV18 and TRBJ1-3, is NAGVMQNPRHLVRRRGQEARLRCSPMKGHSHVYWYRQLPEEGLKFMVYLQKENIIDESGMPKERFSAEFPKEGPSILRIQQVVRGDSAAYFCASSPETVGNTIYFGEGSWLTVV.

The gene calls are TRBV5-1 and TRBJ1-2, with TRBD1 matching over 7 bases. J lost 4 bases, V lost 2 bases, and 14 bases had no gene match. This CDR3 has 17 amino acids. The V gene's germline CDR1 is SGHRS and CDR2 YFSETQ. The CDR3 sequence: CASSFGGERQGSYGYTF. The CDR3 nucleotides are TGCGCCAGCAGCTTTGGGGGTGAGAGACAGGGATCCTATGGCTACACCTTC.

This chain connects TRBV18 to TRBJ1-5; D call uncertain. V shed 1 base and J shed 8 bases, with 12 bases lying between them. CDR1 KGHSH and CDR2 LQKENI come from the germline V gene. This CDR3 has 14 residues. CDR3 bases: TGTGCCAGCTCACCACTGGATGGGCAAGAGCCCCAGCATTTT. This encodes CASSPLDGQEPQHF.

The chain combines TRBV7-9 with TRBJ2-1; the match to TRBD2 covers 9 bases. The CDR3 is made up of 15 amino acids. J was trimmed by 8 bases and V by 4 bases; bases with no gene match: 9. From germline, CDR1 is SEHNR and CDR2 FQNEAQ (reference sequence). CDR3 region: CASSSPGLAGYEQFF. CDR3 coding DNA: TGTGCCAGCAGCTCTCCCGGGCTAGCGGGGTATGAGCAGTTCTTC.

The chain's CDR3 is CASSLGTVMNTEAFF. In nucleotides, the CDR3 is TGCGCCAGCAGCTTGGGGACAGTCATGAACACTGAAGCTTTCTTT. The chain has TRBV5-1 and TRBJ1-1, with a possible D match to TRBD1 (6 bases). The V and J ends lost 0 bases and 0 bases respectively, with 9 bases between them. This CDR3 contains 15 residues. Per germline, CDR1 SGHRS and CDR2 YFSETQ. Together with reference TRBV5-1 and TRBJ1-1, the CDR3 gives the full variable domain: KAGVTQTPRYLIKTRGQQVTLSCSPISGHRSVSWYQQTPGQGLQFLFEYFSETQRNKGNFPGRFSGRQFSNSRSEMNVSTLELGDSALYLCASSLGTVMNTEAFFGQGTRLTVV.

The chain joins TRBV7-6 to TRBJ2-2; a weak D match, TRBD2 (6 bases). This CDR3 spans 15 amino acids. CDR1 and CDR2 from the germline V gene are SGHVS and FNYEAQ. The germline V and J ends were trimmed by 1 base and 6 bases, with 12 bases remaining between them. The CDR3 reads CASSLGPSGAGELFF. As DNA, the CDR3 is TGTGCCAGCAGCTTAGGGCCGTCGGGGGCCGGGGAGCTGTTTTTT.

V and J are TRBV9 and TRBJ1-4, with TRBD1 matching 7 bases. J gave up 6 bases and V 0 bases, and 2 bases lay outside the gene matches. This CDR3 comprises 14 residues. The germline V gene encodes CDR1 SGDLS and CDR2 YYNGEE. Written as DNA, the CDR3 is TGTGCCAGCAGCGTAGAGGGGACAGATGAAAAACTGTTTTTT. Its translation: CASSVEGTDEKLFF.

This clone was recorded once. The CDR3 region has the DNA TGTGCCAGTAGTCTCGGTACGGTTGAAGCTTTCTTT. Translating gives CASSLGTVEAFF. The chain is built from TRBV19 and TRBJ1-1; no firm D call. CDR1 is LNHDA, CDR2 SQIVND, per germline (reference sequence). Trimming took 5 bases from V and 7 from J, leaving 11 bases between them. The CDR3 extends over 12 amino acids.